The 27 T cell receptor beta chains below come from one sample, sequenced in a study of cytomegalovirus exposure and HLA in healthy donors. 13 Jbeta primers and 60 Vbeta primers were used for the PCR. Here immunoSEQ multiplex PCR was the method, and the copy in TCRdb shows in-frame clones only, minus some. The top ten clones hold about 4.5% of a sample with about 140,000 clones, around 75% of them seen once. The sequenced material came from PBMCs. These receptors came from a man aged 60-69 years in good health and CMV-seronegative.

The CDR3 spells CASSYSGDRGSEKLFF. DNA of the CDR3: TGTGCCAGCAGTTACTCGGGTGACAGGGGTAGTGAAAAACTGTTTTTT. The rearrangement uses TRBV6-6 and TRBJ1-4; 8 bases line up with TRBD1. In germline, CDR1 is MNHNY, CDR2 SVGAGI (reference sequence). There are 16 residues in the CDR3. The junction had 7 bases not matched to a gene; V was cut back by 0 bases and J by 7 bases.

The J gene is TRBJ1-1, the V gene TRBV7-9; 7 bases align to TRBD1. With V trimmed by 5 bases and J by 2 bases, 5 bases remained unmatched. In germline, CDR1 is SEHNR, CDR2 FQNEAQ (reference sequence). The CDR3 covers 14 residues. CDR3 bases: TGTGCCAGCAGCCAGGGACAGAAAAACACTGAAGCTTTCTTT. The encoded protein is CASSQGQKNTEAFF. The whole variable domain, remainder taken from reference TRBV7-9 and TRBJ1-1, is DTGVSQNPRHKITKRGQNVTFRCDPISEHNRLYWYRQTLGQGPEFLTYFQNEAQLEKSRLLSDRFSAERPKGSFSTLEIQRTEQGDSAMYLCASSQGQKNTEAFFGQGTRLTVV.

The chain has TRBV5-6 and TRBJ1-2, with 7 bases matching TRBD1. Germline loops: CDR1 SGHDT, CDR2 YYEEEE. This CDR3 is built from 16 residues. Unmatched junction bases numbered 14, after V lost 1 base and J lost 8 bases. The CDR3 nucleotides read TGTGCCAGCAGCTTGAATCGCCAGGGGGTTACGAACGGCTACACCTTC. Its protein product is CASSLNRQGVTNGYTF.

The chain has TRBV7-8 and TRBJ2-7; a weak D match, TRBD2 (5 bases). Germline V gene data show CDR1 as SGHVS and CDR2 as FQNEAQ. The CDR3 consists of 15 residues. Deletions cut 5 bases from V and 6 bases from J, with 20 bases between. The CDR3 nucleotides are TGTGCCAGCAGCCTGACTACCCCCTCAATGGGCGAGCAGTACTTC. As protein: CASSLTTPSMGEQYF.

The V and J genes are TRBV6-5 and TRBJ1-2; the match to TRBD1 covers 7 bases. The CDR3 loop spans 14 amino acids. After removal of 6 bases from V and 8 bases from J, the junction contained 12 bases not matched to a gene. Germline CDR1 and CDR2: MNHEY and SVGAGI. The CDR3 DNA sequence: TGTGCCAGCAGCCCTGGGACAGCCTTTCGGGGCTACACCTTC. Translating gives CASSPGTAFRGYTF.

V and J are TRBV28 and TRBJ1-5; D gene unclear. CDR1 and CDR2 from the germline V gene are MDHEN and SYDVKM. Trimming took 6 bases from V and 11 from J, leaving 17 bases between them. The CDR3 totals 13 residues. CDR3 protein: CASSPRALGAQHF. DNA for the CDR3: TGTGCCAGCAGCCCTCGCGCCCTCGGGGCCCAGCATTTT.

The V and J genes are TRBV2 and TRBJ2-7; 8 nucleotides line up with TRBD1. This CDR3 spans 14 amino acids. Germline trimming cut 6 bases from V and 5 bases from J; bases unmatched to any gene: 9. The germline gives CDR1 SNHLY, CDR2 FYNNEI. Here the CDR3 reads CASSRGRGPDEQYF. CDR3 nucleotide sequence: TGTGCCAGCAGCCGGGGCAGGGGGCCGGACGAGCAGTACTTC.

This chain's CDR3 is CASRASGEGEQYF. For the CDR3, the DNA is TGTGCCAGCAGGGCCTCAGGGGAGGGCGAGCAGTACTTC. V and J are TRBV6-4 and TRBJ2-7; possibly TRBD2 for D (7 bases). The V end lost 6 bases, the J end lost 6 bases, and 15 bases lay between the germline ends. Germline V CDR1 and CDR2: MRHNA, SNTAGT. The CDR3 has 13 residues.

Comments on this clone: The same CDR3 can be traced to other DNA sequences in this sample. This chain joins TRBV5-6 and TRBJ1-4; D is perhaps TRBD1 (6 bases). Between the trimmed V and J ends, which lost 4 bases and 7 bases, there was a span of 17 bases. The CDR3 runs to 15 residues. Per germline, CDR1 SGHDT and CDR2 YYEEEE. The CDR3 is CASSASGRGGEKLFF. The CDR3 DNA reads TGTGCCAGCAGCGCATCAGGGAGAGGGGGTGAAAAACTGTTTTTT.

CDR3 sequence (DNA): TGTGCCACCAGCAGAGATCGTGGCTCAGGGGGTCTCAACACTGAAGCTTTCTTT. As protein: CATSRDRGSGGLNTEAFF. The chain uses TRBV15 and TRBJ1-1, with 7 bases matching TRBD1. This CDR3 region has 18 residues. J lost 2 bases, V lost 0 bases, and 12 bases had no gene match. The germline V gene has CDR1 LNHNV and CDR2 YYDKDF (reference sequence).

V is TRBV5-6 and J is TRBJ2-7; TRBD1 aligns across 12 bases. Germline V gene data show CDR1 as SGHDT and CDR2 as YYEEEE. V shed 3 bases and J 7 bases; nucleotides not matched to a gene: 11. The CDR3 has 16 amino acids. The chain's CDR3 is CASSSPFGTGGSEQYF. For the CDR3, the DNA is TGTGCCAGCAGCTCACCGTTCGGGACAGGGGGCAGTGAGCAGTACTTC.

The chain has TRBV9 and TRBJ1-5; D unclear. The CDR3 sequence is 11 residues long. The germline V gene has CDR1 SGDLS and CDR2 YYNGEE. The ends were cut back, 2 bases at V and 7 bases at J, with 4 bases in the middle. For the CDR3, the DNA is TGTGCCAGCAGCGTCCCACAGCCCCAGCATTTT. Protein sequence: CASSVPQPQHF.

This clone was observed a handful of times. V usage is TRBV7-6 and J usage is TRBJ1-1; D not resolved. V was clipped by 4 bases and J by 1 base, with 13 bases between them. The CDR3 loop spans 15 amino acids. CDR1 and CDR2 (germline): SGHVS, FNYEAQ. The CDR3 loop is CASSSTGIQNTEAFF. The CDR3 DNA sequence: TGTGCCAGCAGCTCCACGGGGATTCAGAACACTGAAGCTTTCTTT.

The chain links TRBV19 to TRBJ2-7; a weak D match, TRBD2 (6 bases). The germline V and J ends were trimmed by 6 bases and 3 bases, with 18 bases remaining between them. The germline V gene encodes CDR1 LNHDA and CDR2 SQIVND (reference sequence). The CDR3 covers 15 residues. In DNA, the CDR3 is TGTGCCAGTAGCCGGCCTGGAGGGGCAGTCTACGAGCAGTACTTC. Encoded protein: CASSRPGGAVYEQYF.

V is TRBV27 and J is TRBJ2-1; maybe TRBD1 (6 bases). The V gene's germline CDR1 is MNHEY and CDR2 SMNVEV (reference sequence). With 5 bases removed from V and 8 bases from J, the gap between germline ends came to 10 bases. The CDR3 spans 12 residues. CDR3 residues: CASSNHRDEQFF. The CDR3 region has the DNA TGTGCCAGCAGTAATCACAGGGATGAGCAGTTCTTC.

The V call is TRBV6-1, the J call TRBJ1-2; maybe TRBD1 (6 bases). The CDR3 has 14 amino acids. V shed 7 bases and J shed 3 bases, with 15 bases lying between them. CDR1 MNHNS and CDR2 SASEGT come from the germline V gene. CDR3 in amino acids: CASTPRGGDYGYTF. CDR3 nucleotides: TGTGCCAGCACCCCAAGGGGGGGAGACTATGGCTACACCTTC.

This sequence joins TRBV28 and TRBJ2-5; 7 bases agree with TRBD1. The J segment lost 3 bases and the V segment lost 6 bases, leaving 1 base of the junction unmatched. CDR1 is MDHEN and CDR2 is SYDVKM in the germline V gene. The CDR3 sequence is 12 residues long. DNA of the CDR3: TGTGCCAGCAGGGGGACAGAAGAGACCCAGTACTTC. It encodes CASRGTEETQYF.

CDR3 DNA: TGCGCCAGCAGGGGGGAGGGCCTCACAGATACGCAGTATTTT. It encodes CASRGEGLTDTQYF. The chain carries TRBV10-2 and TRBJ2-3; 7 nucleotides align to TRBD2. This CDR3 is 14 amino acids long. The V segment lost 6 bases and the J segment 2 bases; nucleotides outside the gene matches: 5. Germline V gives CDR1 WSHSY, CDR2 SAAADI.

This chain links TRBV25-1 with TRBJ1-1; TRBD1 is a possible D gene (5 bases). Looked up from germline, CDR1 is MGHDK and CDR2 is SYGVNS. This CDR3 is built from 12 residues. V shed 6 bases and J shed 10 bases, with 15 bases lying between them. This CDR3 is CASSRGTGGAFF. CDR3 DNA: TGTGCCAGCAGCCGCGGGACGGGAGGAGCTTTCTTT.

The chain couples TRBV28 to TRBJ1-5, with 10 bases matching TRBD1. Germline V gene data show CDR1 as MDHEN and CDR2 as SYDVKM. This CDR3 is built from 14 residues. Trimming cost V 8 bases and J 7 bases; bases outside gene matches: 8. The CDR3 sequence: CASADRGVIQPQHF. The CDR3 DNA is TGTGCCAGCGCGGACAGGGGGGTTATACAGCCCCAGCATTTT. Looking up the rest from reference TRBV28 and TRBJ1-5 gives the full variable domain: DVKVTQSSRYLVKRTGEKVFLECVQDMDHENMFWYRQDPGLGLRLIYFSYDVKMKEKGDIPEGYSVSREKKERFSLILESASTNQTSMYLCASADRGVIQPQHFGDGTRLSIL.

V is TRBV10-3 and J is TRBJ1-1; no reliable D call. Germline CDR1 ENHRY, CDR2 SYGVKD. With 1 base removed from V and 2 bases from J, the gap between germline ends came to 8 bases. The CDR3 contains 14 residues. The chain's CDR3 is CAISEYTDNTEAFF. CDR3 DNA: TGTGCCATCAGTGAGTATACAGACAACACTGAAGCTTTCTTT.

V is TRBV6-5 and J is TRBJ2-3; TRBD2 matches at 7 bases. The CDR3 is 15 residues long. V lost 0 bases to trimming and J lost 3 bases; unmatched junction nucleotides: 3. The germline gives CDR1 MNHEY, CDR2 SVGAGI. The CDR3 spells CASSYSRERTDTQYF. CDR3 bases: TGTGCCAGCAGTTACTCGCGGGAGCGAACAGATACGCAGTATTTT.

The chain employs TRBV6-5 and TRBJ1-4; tentative D call: TRBD1 (6 bases). CDR1 is MNHEY, CDR2 SVGAGI, per germline. This CDR3 is 15 amino acids long. V shed 5 bases and J shed 6 bases, with 16 bases lying between them. The CDR3 sequence is CASSQGTNRDEKLFF. CDR3 DNA: TGTGCCAGCAGTCAAGGGACAAACAGGGATGAAAAACTGTTTTTT.

This chain links TRBV7-6 with TRBJ2-7; tentative D call: TRBD2 (6 bases). This CDR3 comprises 13 residues. Germline V gene lookup returns CDR1 SGHVS and CDR2 FNYEAQ. The V and J ends lost 3 bases and 3 bases respectively, with 9 bases between them. The CDR3 here is CASSLRDLYEQYF. The CDR3 DNA is TGTGCCAGCAGCTTGCGGGACCTCTACGAGCAGTACTTC.

DNA for the CDR3: TGTGCCAGCAGCCTGCAAGAGACCCAGTACTTC. Translated, it gives CASSLQETQYF. The chain recombines TRBV7-7 with TRBJ2-5, with unresolved D. The ends were cut back, 5 bases at V and 2 bases at J, with 3 bases in the middle. Germline V gives CDR1 SSHAT, CDR2 FNYEAQ (reference sequence). This CDR3 has 11 amino acids.

The V and J genes are TRBV6-6 and TRBJ2-3; no firm D call. Trimming cost V 5 bases and J 5 bases, with 17 bases left between them. Germline V gives CDR1 MNHNY, CDR2 SVGAGI (reference sequence). This CDR3 has 15 amino acids. The CDR3 reads CASSKSHESKDTQYF. CDR3 nucleotides: TGTGCCAGCAGTAAGAGCCACGAATCGAAAGATACGCAGTATTTT.

The chain links TRBV10-3 to TRBJ2-7; TRBD2 agrees at 15 bases. V gave up 4 bases and J gave up 0 bases; unmatched junction bases: 7. The CDR3 consists of 18 residues. Germline V gene data show CDR1 as ENHRY and CDR2 as SYGVKD. CDR3 nucleotides: TGTGCCATCAGTGGGACTAGCGGGAGGGCCGGGGTCTCCTACGAGCAGTACTTC. It specifies CAISGTSGRAGVSYEQYF.